This TCR beta chain was recovered during a study of regulatory T cells in long-lasting Graves disease. Time point in this sample: newly diagnosed GD, antithyroid drugs for less than 3 months. Researchers made the TCR library from RNA that was extracted from PBMCs. Arm-PCR of CDR3 regions and iRepertoire HTBI primers were used to build TCR beta libraries. TCRdb itself ran the multiplex PCR reads through MiXCR, one entry per CDR3 protein. The sample includes 500,000 or so distinct CDR3 sequences, about 16% of them seen just once. This clonotype occurred a few times. Its antigen is as yet unknown. This CDR3 is 15 amino acids long. The V and J ends lost 0 bases and 5 bases, in that order; junction bases with no gene match: 6. Germline V gene sequence: CDR1 SGDLS, CDR2 YYNGEE. Study-wide findings and caveats: Only a small sample size was used, which may have cut accuracy.

These data were also filed under a second study, of T cells in Graves' hyperthyroidism and ophthalmopathy. That work states: Carried out on the TCR CDR3, a first-round RT-PCR used the HTBI primer set.

V is TRBV9 and J is TRBJ1-1; 8 nucleotides match TRBD1. The sequence came from a woman aged 35-65 years with Graves disease. The material sequenced was peripheral blood mononuclear cells (PBMCs), taken at new diagnosis, from a patient treated with antithyroid drugs. The CDR3 region is CASSVGQGARTEAFF. DNA for the CDR3: TGTGCCAGCAGCGTAGGGCAGGGGGCCCGAACTGAAGCTTTCTTT.